These 21 T cell receptor beta chains share one sample of origin, sequenced in a study of cytomegalovirus exposure and HLA in healthy donors. Clones were sequenced by immunoSEQ multiplex PCR, and TCRdb holds only the in-frame ones, with some missing. Here the sample spans about 98,000 clones, roughly 90% being singletons. Sequenced: PBMCs. The receptors derive from a young man in good health and CMV-seropositive.

This clone was seen just once. The rearrangement uses TRBV5-1 and TRBJ1-1; D perhaps matches TRBD1 (6 bases). CDR1 and CDR2 from the germline V gene are SGHRS and YFSETQ. CDR3 length: 14 amino acids. The V end lost 4 bases, the J end lost 7 bases, and 17 bases lay between the germline ends. The CDR3 coding sequence is TGCGCCAGCAGCACAGGGACAAGGAAGTTTGAAGCTTTCTTT. Protein sequence: CASSTGTRKFEAFF.

The chain links TRBV18 to TRBJ1-3, with a weak D call TRBD1 (6 bases). Germline V lookup: CDR1 KGHSH, CDR2 LQKENI. The CDR3 runs 16 residues. V was trimmed by 2 bases and J by 0 bases, leaving 11 bases between them. The CDR3 is CASSPDRSYSGNTIYF. DNA for the CDR3: TGTGCCAGCTCACCAGACAGGTCATACTCTGGAAACACCATATATTTT.

This chain joins TRBV15 and TRBJ1-2; no clear D gene. This CDR3 has 13 residues. V shed 2 bases and J shed 1 base, with 5 bases lying between them. The germline gives CDR1 LNHNV, CDR2 YYDKDF (reference sequence). DNA of the CDR3: TGTGCCACCAGCAGATCAAATAACTATGGCTACACCTTC. This encodes CATSRSNNYGYTF. Drawing the rest from reference TRBV15 and TRBJ1-2, the complete variable domain is DAMVIQNPRYQVTQFGKPVTLSCSQTLNHNVMYWYQQKSSQAPKLLFHYYDKDFNNEADTPDNFQSRRPNTSFCFLDIRSPGLGDTAMYLCATSRSNNYGYTFGSGTRLTVV.

This clone was counted a few times. The V call is TRBV9, the J call TRBJ2-7, with 9 nucleotides matching TRBD1. The J segment lost 5 bases and the V segment lost 0 bases, leaving 9 bases of the junction unmatched. The CDR3 sequence is 16 residues long. Per the germline V gene, CDR1 is SGDLS and CDR2 is YYNGEE. The CDR3 region is CASSVAFGTGSDEQYF. The CDR3 region has the DNA TGTGCCAGCAGCGTAGCTTTCGGGACAGGGTCCGACGAGCAGTACTTC.

The chain employs TRBV6-1 and TRBJ1-5; D not resolved. V dropped 7 bases and J dropped 6 bases, with 10 bases sitting between them. This CDR3 has 12 amino acids. Looked up from germline, CDR1 is MNHNS and CDR2 is SASEGT. The CDR3 DNA follows: TGTGCCAGCACCGAGGTGGGTCAGCCCCAGCATTTT. Translation gives CASTEVGQPQHF.

This chain links TRBV5-1 with TRBJ1-2; TRBD1 agrees at 12 bases. V was clipped by 2 bases and J by 8 bases; unmatched bases: 4. The germline CDR1 and CDR2 sequences are SGHRS and YFSETQ. The CDR3 consists of 14 residues. The CDR3 region is CASSLSGQGAGYTF. CDR3 in DNA: TGCGCCAGCAGCTTATCGGGACAGGGGGCAGGCTACACCTTC.

The chain employs TRBV15 and TRBJ1-5, with TRBD1 matching 9 bases. Germline values: CDR1 LNHNV, CDR2 YYDKDF (reference sequence). With V trimmed by 1 base and J by 6 bases, 7 bases remained unmatched. The CDR3 sequence is 16 residues long. CDR3 loop: CATSRGGTGRIQPQHF. Written as DNA, the CDR3 is TGTGCCACCAGCAGAGGCGGGACAGGGAGGATTCAGCCCCAGCATTTT. The complete variable domain, with remaining parts taken from reference TRBV15 and TRBJ1-5, reads DAMVIQNPRYQVTQFGKPVTLSCSQTLNHNVMYWYQQKSSQAPKLLFHYYDKDFNNEADTPDNFQSRRPNTSFCFLDIRSPGLGDTAMYLCATSRGGTGRIQPQHFGDGTRLSIL.

The gene calls are TRBV7-6 and TRBJ2-5; D is possibly TRBD1 (5 bases). The CDR3 loop spans 15 amino acids. Deletions cut 1 base from V and 5 bases from J, with 14 bases between. CDR1 SGHVS and CDR2 FNYEAQ come from the germline V gene. CDR3 DNA sequence: TGTGCCAGCAGCTTAGAGGTTACAGGTTGGGAGACCCAGTACTTC. Protein: CASSLEVTGWETQYF.

V gene TRBV19 combines with J gene TRBJ1-1; D remains unclear. Trimming pared 3 bases from V and 4 bases from J, leaving 12 bases between. Germline V gene lookup returns CDR1 LNHDA and CDR2 SQIVND (reference sequence). The CDR3 length is 14 residues. CDR3 amino acids: CASSIPTIRTEAFF. DNA of the CDR3: TGTGCCAGTAGTATCCCGACAATCCGCACTGAAGCTTTCTTT.

This chain connects TRBV10-2 to TRBJ1-1; D is undetermined. Germline-derived CDR1 and CDR2 are WSHSY and SAAADI. Trimming left V 3 bases short and J 1 base short, with 6 bases between. This CDR3 has 13 amino acids. CDR3 amino acids: CASSDRQNTEAFF. DNA for the CDR3: TGCGCCAGCAGTGACAGGCAGAACACTGAAGCTTTCTTT.

The chain combines TRBV9 with TRBJ1-4; D uncertain. From germline, CDR1 is SGDLS and CDR2 YYNGEE. Trimming pared 0 bases from V and 2 bases from J, leaving 11 bases between. The CDR3 length is 16 residues. This CDR3 reads CASSVDLGSTNEKLFF. Here the CDR3 DNA reads TGTGCCAGCAGCGTAGATCTAGGCAGTACTAATGAAAAACTGTTTTTT.

The chain uses TRBV18 and TRBJ2-5; D may be TRBD1 (7 bases). V gave up 6 bases and J gave up 5 bases, with 16 bases separating them. Germline lookup yields CDR1 KGHSH and CDR2 LQKENI. This CDR3 spans 14 amino acids. CDR3 amino acids: CASSPLGGQETQYF. CDR3 DNA sequence: TGTGCCAGCTCGCCCCTCGGGGGACAGGAGACCCAGTACTTC. Using reference TRBV18 and TRBJ2-5 for the parts outside the CDR3, the full variable domain is NAGVMQNPRHLVRRRGQEARLRCSPMKGHSHVYWYRQLPEEGLKFMVYLQKENIIDESGMPKERFSAEFPKEGPSILRIQQVVRGDSAAYFCASSPLGGQETQYFGPGTRLLVL.

The chain recombines TRBV27 with TRBJ2-7, with 11 bases matching TRBD2. The junction had 12 bases not matched to a gene; V was cut back by 5 bases and J by 3 bases. Germline lookup yields CDR1 MNHEY and CDR2 SMNVEV (reference sequence). This CDR3 spans 17 amino acids. The CDR3 sequence is CASSLGARLAGNYEQYF. DNA for the CDR3: TGTGCCAGCAGTCTAGGGGCCCGACTAGCGGGAAACTACGAGCAGTACTTC.

This clone was found a few times. V is TRBV7-9 and J is TRBJ1-1, with D perhaps TRBD1 (5 bases). The CDR3 extends over 13 amino acids. Trimming cost V 1 base and J 3 bases, with 6 bases left between them. Germline V lookup: CDR1 SEHNR, CDR2 FQNEAQ (reference sequence). CDR3 nucleotides: TGTGCCAGCAGCTTAGTAGGGGACACTGAAGCTTTCTTT. This codes for CASSLVGDTEAFF.

The DNA of the CDR3 is TGTGCCAGCAGTGTAGTGACAGGGTGGGGCTCAGATACGCAGTATTTT. Translation gives CASSVVTGWGSDTQYF. J is TRBJ2-3 and V is TRBV2; TRBD1 agrees at 7 bases. The J segment lost 4 bases and the V segment lost 4 bases, leaving 11 bases of the junction unmatched. CDR1 is SNHLY and CDR2 is FYNNEI in the germline V gene. The CDR3 loop spans 16 amino acids.

V and J are TRBV5-6 and TRBJ2-2; no firm D call. This CDR3 spans 13 amino acids. Germline V gene sequence: CDR1 SGHDT, CDR2 YYEEEE. V dropped 2 bases and J dropped 1 base, with 3 bases sitting between them. The CDR3 region has the DNA TGTGCCAGCAGCTTACAGAACACCGGGGAGCTGTTTTTT. Its protein product is CASSLQNTGELFF.

This chain links TRBV5-4 with TRBJ2-1; 9 bases match TRBD2. Germline V gene data show CDR1 as SGHNT and CDR2 as YYREEE (reference sequence). This CDR3 has 15 residues. The trim removed 0 bases at V and 3 bases at J, leaving 1 base unmatched. The CDR3, as DNA: TGTGCCAGCAGCTTGGGACTAGCGGTCTACAATGAGCAGTTCTTC. Translated: CASSLGLAVYNEQFF.

The V gene is TRBV28, the J gene TRBJ1-5; D gene unclear. The CDR3 contains 15 residues. The V end lost 3 bases, the J end lost 4 bases, and 13 bases lay between the germline ends. Germline assignment: CDR1 MDHEN and CDR2 SYDVKM. CDR3 nucleotide sequence: TGTGCCAGCAGTTTTTATTCGGGGAGGAATCAGCCCCAGCATTTT. It specifies CASSFYSGRNQPQHF.

This clone was observed a single time. The V and J genes are TRBV18 and TRBJ2-7, with D perhaps matching TRBD2 (6 bases). With 3 bases removed from V and 4 bases from J, the gap between germline ends came to 16 bases. The CDR3 sequence is 15 residues long. Germline V gene sequence: CDR1 KGHSH, CDR2 LQKENI. The CDR3 DNA reads as TGTGCCAGCTCACCCGCCAGGGACTTCCTTTACGAGCAGTACTTC. This translates into CASSPARDFLYEQYF.

The chain has TRBV6-6 and TRBJ1-1, with D hard to call. The CDR3 is 13 amino acids. Germline V lookup: CDR1 MNHNY, CDR2 SVGAGI (reference sequence). With 5 bases removed from V and 4 bases from J, the gap between germline ends came to 11 bases. The CDR3 protein is CASSTGSVTEAFF. CDR3 in DNA: TGTGCCAGCAGTACGGGGTCGGTCACTGAAGCTTTCTTT.

The chain links TRBV4-3 to TRBJ2-7; the D is unclear. The germline gives CDR1 LGHNA, CDR2 YSLEER. With 4 bases removed from V and 1 base from J, the gap between germline ends came to 23 bases. The CDR3 covers 18 residues. The CDR3 DNA reads TGCGCCAGCAGCCCTTCCATCTTAACCGGGTTTGTATCCTACGAGCAGTACTTC. Residues: CASSPSILTGFVSYEQYF.